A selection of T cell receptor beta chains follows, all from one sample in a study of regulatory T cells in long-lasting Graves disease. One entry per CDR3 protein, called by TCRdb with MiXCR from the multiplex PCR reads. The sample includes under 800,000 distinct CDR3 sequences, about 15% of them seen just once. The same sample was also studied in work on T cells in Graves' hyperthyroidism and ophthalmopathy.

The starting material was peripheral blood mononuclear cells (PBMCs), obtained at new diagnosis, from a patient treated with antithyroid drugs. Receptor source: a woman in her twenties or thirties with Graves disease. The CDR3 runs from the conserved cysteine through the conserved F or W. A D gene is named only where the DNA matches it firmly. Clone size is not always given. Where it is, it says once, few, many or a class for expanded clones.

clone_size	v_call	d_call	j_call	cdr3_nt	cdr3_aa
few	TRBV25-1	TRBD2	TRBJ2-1	TGTGCCAGCAGCGACCTAAGCGGGATCGTTTACAATGAGCAGTTCTTC	CASSDLSGIVYNEQFF
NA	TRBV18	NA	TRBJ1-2	TGTGCCAGCTCACCCGCCGGGGAATTATCATATGGCTACACCTTC	CASSPAGELSYGYTF
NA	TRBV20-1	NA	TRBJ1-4	TGCAGTGCTACTGACGGACCGAATGAAAAACTGTTTTTT	CSATDGPNEKLFF
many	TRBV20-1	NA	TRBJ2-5	TGCAGTGCTAGAGATCCCGGCAGGGGGGGGGAGACCCAGTACTTC	CSARDPGRGGETQYF
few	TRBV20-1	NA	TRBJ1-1	TGCAGTGCTAGAGTTGCGGGGGAGGAAGCTTTCTTT	CSARVAGEEAFF
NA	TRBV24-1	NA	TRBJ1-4	TGTGCCACCAGTGATGGACAGACACTCCATGAAAAACTGTTTTTT	CATSDGQTLHEKLFF
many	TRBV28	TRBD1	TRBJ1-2	TGTGCCAGCAGTTTGACAGGGGGATTCTATGGCTACACCTTC	CASSLTGGFYGYTF
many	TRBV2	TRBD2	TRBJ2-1	TGTGCCAGCAGTGAAGTCGGGCTAGCGGGAGGAAGAGGGCTAGTGCAGTTCTTC	CASSEVGLAGGRGLVQFF
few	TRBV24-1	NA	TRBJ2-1	TGTGCCACCAGTGATTTTGGTACCGGGGTGCATGAGCAGTTCTTC	CATSDFGTGVHEQFF
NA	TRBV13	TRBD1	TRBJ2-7	TGTGCCAGCAGCTTAGCCCGAAGCGGGACAGGGAACGAGCAGCACTTC	CASSLARSGTGNEQHF
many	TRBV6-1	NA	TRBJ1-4	TGTGCCAGCAGCTCCCTAGGAGGGAAAAAAGGAAAACTGTTTTTT	CASSSLGGKKGKLFF
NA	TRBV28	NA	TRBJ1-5	TGTGCCAGCAGTTGGAGCTACAATCAGCCCCAGCATTTT	CASSWSYNQPQHF
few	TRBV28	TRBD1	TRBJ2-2	TGTGCCAGCAGTTCTAGGGACAGGGCGGCCCACTTGAACACCGGGGAGCTGTTTTTT	CASSSRDRAAHLNTGELFF
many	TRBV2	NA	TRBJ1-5	TGTGCCAGCAGACCAGGGGCTATAGATCAGCCCCAGCATTTT	CASRPGAIDQPQHF
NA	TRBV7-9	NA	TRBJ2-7	TGTGCCGGAGGTACCCGGGACAAAGGAAACGAGCAGTACTTC	CAGGTRDKGNEQYF
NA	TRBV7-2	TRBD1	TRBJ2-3	TGTGCCAGCAGCTTAGAGTATGGGACAGAGACTAGCACAGATACGCAGTATTTT	CASSLEYGTETSTDTQYF
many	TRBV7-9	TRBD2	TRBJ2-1	TGTGCCAGCAGGTCTAGCGGGGGCTTCAATGAGCAGTTCTTC	CASRSSGGFNEQFF
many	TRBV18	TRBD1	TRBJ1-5	TGTGCCAGCTCACCCGGGACAGAAAGCAATCAGCCCCAGCATTTT	CASSPGTESNQPQHF
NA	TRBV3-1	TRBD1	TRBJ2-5	TGTGCCAGCAGCGGGACAGACGGCAGGTTGACCCAGTACTTC	CASSGTDGRLTQYF
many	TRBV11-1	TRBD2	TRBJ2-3	TGTGCCAGCAGCCGCACCTCAGCGGGAACTAGCACAGATACGCAGTATTTT	CASSRTSAGTSTDTQYF
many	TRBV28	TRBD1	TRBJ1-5	TGTGCCAGCAGTCCAGCAGGGGGAGGGCTGGGGAATCAGCCCCAGCATTTT	CASSPAGGGLGNQPQHF
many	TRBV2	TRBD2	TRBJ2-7	TGTGCCAGCAGTGAGGCTAGCGGGAGCCACGAGCAGTACTTC	CASSEASGSHEQYF
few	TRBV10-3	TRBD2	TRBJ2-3	TGTGCCATCAGTAGTCGGGGGGGAGATACGCAGTATTTT	CAISSRGGDTQYF
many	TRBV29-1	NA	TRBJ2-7	TGCAGCGTTGAGGCAGACCCTTACGAGCAGTACTTC	CSVEADPYEQYF
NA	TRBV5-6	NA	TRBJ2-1	TGTGCCAGCAGCTTGTTTTTGGGGTTCTACAATGAGCAGTTCTTC	CASSLFLGFYNEQFF
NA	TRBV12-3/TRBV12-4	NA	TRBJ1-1	TGTGCCAGCACCCTGGGATTATTGAACACTGAAGCTTTCTTT	CASTLGLLNTEAFF
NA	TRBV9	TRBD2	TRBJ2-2	TGTGCCAGCAGCGCGGGACTAGCGGGACCAAACACCGGGGAGCTGTTTTTT	CASSAGLAGPNTGELFF
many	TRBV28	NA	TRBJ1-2	TGTGCCAGCAGTTTGGGATCAGGGGAGTCTGGCTACACCTTC	CASSLGSGESGYTF
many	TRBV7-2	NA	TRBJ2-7	TGTGCCAGCAGCGTAGCTTGGGGGCCAGCGTACGAGCAGTACTTC	CASSVAWGPAYEQYF
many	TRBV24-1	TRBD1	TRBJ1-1	TGTGCCACCAGTGACAAGGACAGGGGAGCTTTCTTT	CATSDKDRGAFF
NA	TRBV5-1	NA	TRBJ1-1	TGCGCCAGCAGCTTGGATGGGGGGTCTGAAGCTTTCTTT	CASSLDGGSEAFF
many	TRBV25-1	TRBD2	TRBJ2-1	TGTGCCAGCAGTGCTGGACTAGCGAACTCCTACAATGAGCAGTTCTTC	CASSAGLANSYNEQFF
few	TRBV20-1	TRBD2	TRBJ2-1	TGCAGTGCTAGAGTATCGGGACTAGCGGGCCTTAGCTCCTACAATGAGCAGTTCTTC	CSARVSGLAGLSSYNEQFF
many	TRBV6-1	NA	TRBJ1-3	TGTGCCAGCAGTCCCCGGACGGCAGAGAGCTCTGGAAACACCATATATTTT	CASSPRTAESSGNTIYF
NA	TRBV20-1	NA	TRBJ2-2	TGCAGTGCTAGAACCCTGACAGAGAACACCGGGGAGCTGTTTTTT	CSARTLTENTGELFF
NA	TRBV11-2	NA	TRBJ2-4	TGTGCCAGCACCCAGCGCGTCGGGATCATTCAGTACTTC	CASTQRVGIIQYF
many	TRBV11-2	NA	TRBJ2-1	TGTGCCAGCAGCTTAGATTGGTGGGGGGATATTGAGCAGTTCTTC	CASSLDWWGDIEQFF
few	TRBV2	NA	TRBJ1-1	TGTGCCAGCAGTGAATGGGGGGAGAACACTGAAGCTTTCTTT	CASSEWGENTEAFF
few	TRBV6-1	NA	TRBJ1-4	TGTGCCAGCAGATTGGGGGGCGGGGGTGCTGAAAAACTGTTTTTT	CASRLGGGGAEKLFF
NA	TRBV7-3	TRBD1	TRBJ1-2	TGTGCCAGCAGCTCCGGACAGGGAAGAGGCTACACCTTC	CASSSGQGRGYTF
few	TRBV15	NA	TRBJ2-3	TGTGCCACCAGCAGAGATCGTGGACCCGTTAGCACAGATACGCAGTATTTT	CATSRDRGPVSTDTQYF
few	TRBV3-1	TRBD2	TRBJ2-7	TGTGCCAGCAGCCAAGGGCCTAGCGGGAGTTACGAGCAGTACTTC	CASSQGPSGSYEQYF
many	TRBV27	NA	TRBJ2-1	TGTGCCAGCAGACCCTTAGGGGGCTCCTACAATGAGCAGTTCTTC	CASRPLGGSYNEQFF
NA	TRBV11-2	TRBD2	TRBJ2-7	TGTGCCAGCAGCTTCCATAAACCGGGACTAGCACTTCACGAGCAGTACTTC	CASSFHKPGLALHEQYF
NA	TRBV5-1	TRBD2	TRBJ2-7	TGCGCCAGCAGACACGGACTAGCGGGATACGAGCAGTACTTC	CASRHGLAGYEQYF
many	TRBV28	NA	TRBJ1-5	TGTGCCAGCAGTGATTCCATGAATCAGCCCCAGCATTTT	CASSDSMNQPQHF
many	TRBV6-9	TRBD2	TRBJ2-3	TGTGCCAGCAGTTACCTAGCGGGAGGCACAGATACGCAGTATTTT	CASSYLAGGTDTQYF
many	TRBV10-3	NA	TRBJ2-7	TGTGCCACTAAATGGGCGGGGAGCGCCTACGAGCAGTACTTC	CATKWAGSAYEQYF
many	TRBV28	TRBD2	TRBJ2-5	TGTGCCAGCAGTTCCCCCGGGGAGGTAGCGGGACGGGCATGGGCCCAGTACTTC	CASSSPGEVAGRAWAQYF
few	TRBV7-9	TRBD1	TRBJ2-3	TGTGCCAGCAGCCAAGGACAGGGCCCCACAGATACGCAGTATTTT	CASSQGQGPTDTQYF
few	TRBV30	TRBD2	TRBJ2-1	TGTGCCTGGAACTGCGGGAGTAAAAATGAGCAGTTCTTC	CAWNCGSKNEQFF
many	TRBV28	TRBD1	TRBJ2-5	TGTGCCAGCAACAGGGGGCAGCCGGAGACCCAGTACTTC	CASNRGQPETQYF
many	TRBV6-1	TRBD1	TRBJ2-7	TGTGCCAGCAGGAGCCGGACAGGGGACCACTACGAGCAGTACTTC	CASRSRTGDHYEQYF